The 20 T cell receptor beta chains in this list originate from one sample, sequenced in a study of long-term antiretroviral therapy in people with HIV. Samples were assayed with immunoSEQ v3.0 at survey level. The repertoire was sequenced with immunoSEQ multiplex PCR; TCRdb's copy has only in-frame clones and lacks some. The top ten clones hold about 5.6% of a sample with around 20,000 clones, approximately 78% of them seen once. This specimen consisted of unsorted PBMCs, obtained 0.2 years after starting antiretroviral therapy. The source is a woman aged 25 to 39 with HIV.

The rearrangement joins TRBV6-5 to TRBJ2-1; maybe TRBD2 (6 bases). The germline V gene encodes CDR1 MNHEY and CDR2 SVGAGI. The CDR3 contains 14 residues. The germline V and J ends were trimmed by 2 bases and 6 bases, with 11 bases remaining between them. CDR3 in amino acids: CASSYAGRGNEQFF. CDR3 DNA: TGTGCCAGCAGTTACGCGGGAAGAGGCAATGAGCAGTTCTTC.

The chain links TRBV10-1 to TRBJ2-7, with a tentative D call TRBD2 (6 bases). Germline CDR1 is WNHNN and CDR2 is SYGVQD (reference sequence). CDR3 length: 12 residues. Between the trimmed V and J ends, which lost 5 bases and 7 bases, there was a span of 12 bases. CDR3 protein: CASSSSAGEQYF. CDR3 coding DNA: TGCGCCAGCAGTTCAAGCGCGGGGGAGCAGTACTTC.

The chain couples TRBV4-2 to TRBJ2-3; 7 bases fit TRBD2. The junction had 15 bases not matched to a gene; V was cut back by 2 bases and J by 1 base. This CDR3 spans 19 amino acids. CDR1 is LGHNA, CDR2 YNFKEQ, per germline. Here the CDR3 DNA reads TGTGCCAGCAGCCAAAGGGGAATATACGGGGGGATCGGCACAGATACGCAGTATTTT. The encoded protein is CASSQRGIYGGIGTDTQYF.

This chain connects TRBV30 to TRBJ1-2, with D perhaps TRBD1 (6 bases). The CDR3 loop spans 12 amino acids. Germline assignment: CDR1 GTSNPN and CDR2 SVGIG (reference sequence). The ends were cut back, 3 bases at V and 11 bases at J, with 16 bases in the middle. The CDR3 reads CAWSATGIRYTF. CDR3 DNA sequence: TGTGCCTGGAGCGCCACAGGGATTCGTTACACCTTC. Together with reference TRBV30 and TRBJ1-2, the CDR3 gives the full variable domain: SQTIHQWPATLVQPVGSPLSLECTVEGTSNPNLYWYRQAAGRGLQLLFYSVGIGQISSEVPQNLSASRPQDRQFILSSKKLLLSDSGFYLCAWSATGIRYTFGSGTRLTVV.

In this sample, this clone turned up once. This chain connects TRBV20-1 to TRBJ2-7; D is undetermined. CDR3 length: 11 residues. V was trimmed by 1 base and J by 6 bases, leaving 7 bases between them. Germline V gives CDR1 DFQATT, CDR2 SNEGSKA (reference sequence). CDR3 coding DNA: TGCAGTGCTAGAGTTTTGGGCGAGCAGTACTTC. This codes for CSARVLGEQYF.

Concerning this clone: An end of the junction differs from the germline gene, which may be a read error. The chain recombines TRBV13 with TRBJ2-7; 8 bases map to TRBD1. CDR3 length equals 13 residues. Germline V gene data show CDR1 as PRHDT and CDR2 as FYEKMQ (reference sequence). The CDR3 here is CTSSLRTGREQYF. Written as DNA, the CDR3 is TGTACCAGCAGCTTGAGGACAGGGCGGGAGCAGTACTTC.

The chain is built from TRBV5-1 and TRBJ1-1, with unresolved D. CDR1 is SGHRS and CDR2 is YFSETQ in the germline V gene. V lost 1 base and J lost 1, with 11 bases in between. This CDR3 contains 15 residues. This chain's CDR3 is CASSLFLGTNTEAFF. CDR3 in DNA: TGCGCCAGCAGCTTGTTCCTGGGAACGAACACTGAAGCTTTCTTT.

The CDR3 here is CASSTGGARETQYF. The CDR3 DNA reads as TGTGCCAGTAGCACCGGGGGGGCCCGGGAGACCCAGTACTTC. The rearrangement links TRBV19 to TRBJ2-5, with 8 nucleotides matching TRBD2. The V gene's germline CDR1 is LNHDA and CDR2 SQIVND (reference sequence). The CDR3 has 14 residues. After removal of 6 bases from V and 5 bases from J, the junction contained 8 bases not matched to a gene.

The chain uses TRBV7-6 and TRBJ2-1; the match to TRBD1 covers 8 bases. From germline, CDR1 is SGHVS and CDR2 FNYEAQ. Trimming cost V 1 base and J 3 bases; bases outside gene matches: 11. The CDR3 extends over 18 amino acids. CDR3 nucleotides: TGTGCCAGCAGCTTAGTAGCGTCAGGGGGCTACGACTACAATGAGCAGTTCTTC. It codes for CASSLVASGGYDYNEQFF.

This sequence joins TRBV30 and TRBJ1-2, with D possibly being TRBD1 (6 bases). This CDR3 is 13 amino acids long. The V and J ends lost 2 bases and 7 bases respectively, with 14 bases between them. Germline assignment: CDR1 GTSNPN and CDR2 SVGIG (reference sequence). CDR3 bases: TGTGCCTGGAGTTCACAGGGATTCGGTGGCTACACCTTC. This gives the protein CAWSSQGFGGYTF.

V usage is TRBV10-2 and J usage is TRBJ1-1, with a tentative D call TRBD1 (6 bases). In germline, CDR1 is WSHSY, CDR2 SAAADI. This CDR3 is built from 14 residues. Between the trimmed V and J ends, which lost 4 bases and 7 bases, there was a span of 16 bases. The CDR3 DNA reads TGCGCCAGCAGTGGCGGGACATGGGGCCTTGAAGCTTTCTTT. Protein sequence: CASSGGTWGLEAFF.

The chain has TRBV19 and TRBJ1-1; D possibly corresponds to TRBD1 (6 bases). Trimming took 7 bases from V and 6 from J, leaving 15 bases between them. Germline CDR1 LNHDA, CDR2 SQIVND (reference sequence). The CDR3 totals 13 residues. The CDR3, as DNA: TGTGCCAGTATTACGACAGGCCGTCCTGAAGCTTTCTTT. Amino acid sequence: CASITTGRPEAFF.

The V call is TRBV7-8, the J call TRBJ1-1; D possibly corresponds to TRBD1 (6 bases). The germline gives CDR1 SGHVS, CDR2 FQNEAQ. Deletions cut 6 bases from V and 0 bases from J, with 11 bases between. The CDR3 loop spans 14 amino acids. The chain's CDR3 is CASSRGGMNTEAFF. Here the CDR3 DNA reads TGTGCCAGCAGTCGAGGGGGGATGAACACTGAAGCTTTCTTT.

The CDR3 loop reads CASSLGGGNQPQHF. The CDR3, as DNA: TGTGCCAGCAGTTTAGGCGGAGGCAATCAGCCCCAGCATTTT. V gene TRBV27 combines with J gene TRBJ1-5; D gene uncertain. CDR3 length: 14 amino acids. Germline loops: CDR1 MNHEY, CDR2 SMNVEV (reference sequence). V lost 2 bases to trimming and J lost 2 bases, with 7 bases between them.

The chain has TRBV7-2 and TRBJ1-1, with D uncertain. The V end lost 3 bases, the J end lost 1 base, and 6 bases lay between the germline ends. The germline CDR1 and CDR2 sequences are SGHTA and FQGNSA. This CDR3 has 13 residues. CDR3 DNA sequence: TGTGCCAGCAGCTTTGACAAGAACACTGAAGCTTTCTTT. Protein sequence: CASSFDKNTEAFF.

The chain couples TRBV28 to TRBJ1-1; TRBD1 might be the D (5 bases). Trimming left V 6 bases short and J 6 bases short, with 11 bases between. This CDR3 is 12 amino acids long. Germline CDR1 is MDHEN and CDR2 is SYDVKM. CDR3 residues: CASRGLRSEAFF. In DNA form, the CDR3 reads TGTGCCAGCAGGGGGCTGAGGTCTGAAGCTTTCTTT.

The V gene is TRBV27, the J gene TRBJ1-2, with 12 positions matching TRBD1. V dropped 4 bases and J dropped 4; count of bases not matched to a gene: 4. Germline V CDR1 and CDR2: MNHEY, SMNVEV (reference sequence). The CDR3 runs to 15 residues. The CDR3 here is CASSSRDRGPYGYTF. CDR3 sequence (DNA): TGTGCCAGCAGTTCGAGGGACAGGGGGCCCTATGGCTACACCTTC.

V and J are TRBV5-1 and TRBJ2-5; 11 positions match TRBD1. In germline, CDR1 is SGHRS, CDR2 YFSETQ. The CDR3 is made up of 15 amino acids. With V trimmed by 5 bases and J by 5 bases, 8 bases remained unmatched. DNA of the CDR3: TGCGCCAGCAGATACGGGACAGGGGGTAGGGAGACCCAGTACTTC. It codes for CASRYGTGGRETQYF.

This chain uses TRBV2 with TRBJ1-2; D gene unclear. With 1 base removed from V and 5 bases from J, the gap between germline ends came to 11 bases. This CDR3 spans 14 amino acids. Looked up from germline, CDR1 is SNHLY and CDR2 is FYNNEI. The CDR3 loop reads CASSEVVGAYGYTF. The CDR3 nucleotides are TGTGCCAGCAGTGAAGTTGTAGGAGCGTATGGCTACACCTTC.

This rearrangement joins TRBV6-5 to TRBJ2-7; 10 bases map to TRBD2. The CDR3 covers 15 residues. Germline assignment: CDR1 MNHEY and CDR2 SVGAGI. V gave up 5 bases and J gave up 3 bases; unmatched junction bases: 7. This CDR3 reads CASSPQAGGIYEQYF. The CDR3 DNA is TGTGCCAGCAGTCCTCAAGCGGGGGGGATCTACGAGCAGTACTTC.